A single sample gave rise to the 6 T cell receptor beta chains below, sequenced in a study of beta chain bispecific antibodies for T cell cancers. Their recognized antigens are unknown. Blood mononuclear cells were expanded for approximately 3 days using either OKT3 anti-CD3 antibody or CD3/CD28 beads. Study-wide results and limits: The leukemia cells, rather than normal T cells, gave most of the targeted TRBV signal.

TCRdb called the 5' RACE reads again in MiXCR, with one record for every CDR3 protein. The sample lists roughly 15,000 distinct CDR3 sequences, around 2.1% occurring once. The source material was healthy donor T cells cultured with leukemia cells. The receptors come from a human donor in good health. Some clones in this sample may be carry-over from other donors' samples.

This clonotype was observed at least ten times. This sequence joins TRBV15 and TRBJ2-7, with 8 bases matching TRBD1. This CDR3 has 13 amino acids. From germline, CDR1 is LNHNV and CDR2 YYDKDF (reference sequence). The V gene end was trimmed by 5 bases and the J gene end by 2 bases; junction bases not matched to a gene: 2. The CDR3 DNA reads TGTGCCACCAGCTGGGACAGGACCTACGAGCAGTACTTC. Encoded protein: CATSWDRTYEQYF.

This clonotype has ten or more counts. V is TRBV6-5 and J is TRBJ2-1; 12 bases fit TRBD2. CDR1 is MNHEY, CDR2 SVGAGI, per germline. Trimming removed 7 bases from V and 4 bases from J; junction bases left unmatched: 8. CDR3 length equals 16 residues. CDR3: CASTELAGGAYNEQFF. CDR3 bases: TGTGCCAGCACTGAACTAGCGGGGGGCGCTTACAATGAGCAGTTCTTC.

This clonotype was found many times. This rearrangement joins TRBV2 to TRBJ2-7, with a possible D match to TRBD1 (6 bases). CDR1 and CDR2 (germline): SNHLY, FYNNEI. V lost 2 bases to trimming and J lost 5 bases, with 10 bases between them. CDR3 length: 13 amino acids. This chain's CDR3 is CASSETGPHEQYF. The DNA for the CDR3 is TGTGCCAGCAGTGAAACAGGGCCCCACGAGCAGTACTTC. The variable domain in full, with the rest retrieved from reference TRBV2 and TRBJ2-7, is EPEVTQTPSHQVTQMGQEVILRCVPISNHLYFYWYRQILGQKVEFLVSFYNNEISEKSEIFDDQFSVERPDGSNFTLKIRSTKLEDSAMYFCASSETGPHEQYFGPGTRLTVT.

This clonotype appeared many times. The chain combines TRBV19 with TRBJ2-5; D uncertain. The V end lost 3 bases, the J end lost 2 bases, and 7 bases lay between the germline ends. Germline V gives CDR1 LNHDA, CDR2 SQIVND (reference sequence). This CDR3 spans 13 amino acids. The CDR3 DNA is TGTGCCAGTAGTATGGGCGGACAAGAGACCCAGTACTTC. It specifies CASSMGGQETQYF.

This clonotype was observed at least ten times. J is TRBJ1-5 and V is TRBV6-5, with a weak D call TRBD1 (5 bases). CDR1 and CDR2 (germline): MNHEY, SVGAGI. This CDR3 is built from 15 residues. Deletions cut 0 bases from V and 3 bases from J, with 9 bases between. CDR3 region: CASSYSGQINQPQHF. CDR3 in DNA: TGTGCCAGCAGTTACTCCGGACAAATCAATCAGCCCCAGCATTTT.

This clonotype was detected ten times or more. V and J are TRBV7-6 and TRBJ2-3; TRBD2 matches 13 bases. J lost 0 bases, V lost 4 bases, and 7 bases had no gene match. Germline CDR1 SGHVS, CDR2 FNYEAQ. This CDR3 region has 18 residues. CDR3 residues: CASSSGLAGAASTDTQYF. CDR3 DNA sequence: TGTGCCAGCAGCTCCGGACTAGCGGGGGCGGCTAGCACAGATACGCAGTATTTT.